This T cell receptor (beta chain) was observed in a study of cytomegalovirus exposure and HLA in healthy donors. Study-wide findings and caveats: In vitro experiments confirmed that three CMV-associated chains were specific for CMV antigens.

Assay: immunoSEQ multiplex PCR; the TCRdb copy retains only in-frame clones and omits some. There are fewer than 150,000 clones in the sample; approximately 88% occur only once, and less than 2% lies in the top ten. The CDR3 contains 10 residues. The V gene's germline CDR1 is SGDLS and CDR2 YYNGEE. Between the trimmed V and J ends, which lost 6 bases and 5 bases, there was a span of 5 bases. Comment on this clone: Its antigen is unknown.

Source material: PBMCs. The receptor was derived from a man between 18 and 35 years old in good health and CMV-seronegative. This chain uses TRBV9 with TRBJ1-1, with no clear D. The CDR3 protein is CASNKTEAFF. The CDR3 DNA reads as TGTGCCAGCAACAAAACTGAAGCTTTCTTT.